These 24 T cell receptor beta chains came from one sample sequenced in a study of sequential checkpoint blockade in melanoma. Sequencing used immunoSEQ multiplex PCR; TCRdb keeps in-frame clones, though not all of them. Of about 28,000 clones in the sample, approximately 88% are singletons; the top ten hold approximately 15%. Treatment noted: randomized to nivolumab then ipilimumab (arm A) or the reverse (arm B). The specimen was CD8+ T cells sorted from blood (inferred from file names), collected from a patient given nivolumab and ipilimumab in sequence. The receptors shown here come from a human donor with melanoma.

The V and J genes are TRBV27 and TRBJ2-1, with 9 positions matching TRBD2. The ends lost 3 bases at V and 3 bases at J; junction bases unmatched: 0. In germline, CDR1 is MNHEY, CDR2 SMNVEV (reference sequence). The CDR3 totals 14 residues. CDR3 nucleotide sequence: TGTGCCAGCAGTTTTAGCGGGAGCTACAATGAGCAGTTCTTC. This gives the protein CASSFSGSYNEQFF.

This clone was seen only a few times. The rearrangement links TRBV15 to TRBJ2-3; D not certain. The CDR3 has 15 residues. The germline CDR1 and CDR2 sequences are LNHNV and YYDKDF (reference sequence). The germline V and J ends were trimmed by 0 bases and 3 bases, with 10 bases remaining between them. CDR3: CATSRERYSTDTQYF. The CDR3 nucleotides read TGTGCCACCAGCAGAGAGAGATACTCTACAGATACGCAGTATTTT.

The CDR3 loop is CASSTSGTEYGYTF. The CDR3 DNA reads as TGTGCCAGCAGCACCTCCGGGACAGAATATGGCTACACCTTC. The chain recombines TRBV7-8 with TRBJ1-2; 7 bases match TRBD1. CDR3 size: 14 residues. The V segment lost 5 bases and the J segment 5 bases; nucleotides outside the gene matches: 8. Per the germline V gene, CDR1 is SGHVS and CDR2 is FQNEAQ.

The gene calls are TRBV7-9 and TRBJ2-3; 7 bases are shared with TRBD2. The CDR3 is 16 residues long. In germline, CDR1 is SEHNR, CDR2 FQNEAQ (reference sequence). V trimming: 5 bases; J trimming: 1 base; junction bases outside the gene matches: 9. The CDR3 coding sequence is TGTGCCAGCAGCCCCTGGGCGGGAGCGGGCACAGATACGCAGTATTTT. It translates to CASSPWAGAGTDTQYF.

The V gene is TRBV19, the J gene TRBJ1-1; TRBD1 might be the D (5 bases). Looked up from germline, CDR1 is LNHDA and CDR2 is SQIVND (reference sequence). CDR3 length equals 13 residues. V was cut by 2 bases and J by 2 bases, with 6 bases left in between. The CDR3 reads CASSIQGNTEAFF. The CDR3 nucleotides read TGTGCCAGTAGTATACAGGGAAACACTGAAGCTTTCTTT.

This clone occurred once. The chain is built from TRBV7-8 and TRBJ1-5; unclear D gene. Germline V lookup: CDR1 SGHVS, CDR2 FQNEAQ. Trimming took 1 base from V and 5 from J, leaving 9 bases between them. This CDR3 is built from 14 residues. Here the CDR3 DNA reads TGTGCCAGCAGCTTAGACGGTACCCATCAGCCCCAGCATTTT. Amino acid sequence: CASSLDGTHQPQHF. The variable domain in full, with the rest retrieved from reference TRBV7-8 and TRBJ1-5, is GAGVSQSPRYKVAKRGQDVALRCDPISGHVSLFWYQQALGQGPEFLTYFQNEAQLDKSGLPSDRFFAERPEGSVSTLKIQRTQQEDSAVYLCASSLDGTHQPQHFGDGTRLSIL.

This chain connects TRBV5-5 to TRBJ1-6; D is uncertain. V was shortened by 0 bases and J by 9 bases, with 7 bases between the two germline ends. Germline assignment: CDR1 SGHKS and CDR2 YYEKEE (reference sequence). This CDR3 comprises 13 residues. CDR3: CASSLEPISPLHF. The CDR3 coding sequence is TGTGCCAGCAGCTTGGAGCCAATTTCACCCCTCCACTTT.

In this sample, this clone turned up once. The chain has TRBV6-5 and TRBJ1-2; perhaps TRBD1 as D (6 bases). The germline V gene has CDR1 MNHEY and CDR2 SVGAGI. Deletions cut 0 bases from V and 8 bases from J, with 16 bases between. This CDR3 contains 15 residues. Here the CDR3 reads CASSYSRGGASGYTF. CDR3 sequence (DNA): TGTGCCAGCAGTTACTCGAGAGGGGGGGCCTCCGGCTACACCTTC.

The rearrangement joins TRBV5-4 to TRBJ2-5; no reliable D call. CDR1 and CDR2 (germline): SGHNT, YYREEE (reference sequence). Between the trimmed V and J ends, which lost 1 base and 2 bases, there was a span of 6 bases. This CDR3 has 13 residues. The CDR3 bases are TGTGCCAGCAGCTTGTTGACACAAGAGACCCAGTACTTC. Residues: CASSLLTQETQYF.

The V and J genes are TRBV20-1 and TRBJ1-1; TRBD1 matches 8 bases. The V gene end was trimmed by 4 bases and the J gene end by 8 bases; junction bases not matched to a gene: 3. Germline CDR1 DFQATT, CDR2 SNEGSKA (reference sequence). The CDR3 is 11 residues long. The CDR3 protein is CSATQGAEAFF. CDR3 DNA: TGCAGTGCTACTCAGGGGGCAGAAGCTTTCTTT.

This chain uses TRBV5-8 with TRBJ2-2, with D maybe TRBD1 (5 bases). Germline values: CDR1 SGHTS, CDR2 YDEGEE. The CDR3 is made up of 15 amino acids. Deletions cut 1 base from V and 4 bases from J, with 11 bases between. CDR3 nucleotides: TGTGCCAGCAGCTTGAGGGCAGGGCCCACCGGGGAGCTGTTTTTT. This gives the protein CASSLRAGPTGELFF.

The gene calls are TRBV29-1 and TRBJ2-3; TRBD2 is a possible D gene (5 bases). Trimming stripped 5 bases from V and 2 bases from J, with 14 bases between. The germline gives CDR1 SQVTM, CDR2 ANQGSEA. This CDR3 has 14 amino acids. The CDR3 sequence is CSVRDYDNTDTQYF. The CDR3 DNA follows: TGCAGCGTTCGGGATTATGATAACACAGATACGCAGTATTTT.

The rearrangement links TRBV11-2 to TRBJ2-1; D is ambiguous. Germline assignment: CDR1 SGHAT and CDR2 FQNNGV. Deletions cut 1 base from V and 8 bases from J, with 15 bases between. CDR3 length: 15 amino acids. CDR3: CASSLAPQVSHEQFF. The CDR3 DNA follows: TGTGCCAGCAGCTTAGCCCCCCAGGTTTCCCATGAGCAGTTCTTC.

This clone has a handful of counts. The chain recombines TRBV19 with TRBJ1-2, with unresolved D. This CDR3 region has 18 residues. The germline V and J ends were trimmed by 3 bases and 0 bases, with 20 bases remaining between them. Germline-derived CDR1 and CDR2 are LNHDA and SQIVND (reference sequence). As DNA, the CDR3 is TGTGCCAGTAGTATCGATCGGTTGGAGGAGGATGCTAACTATGGCTACACCTTC. Translated, it gives CASSIDRLEEDANYGYTF. The full variable domain, rest sourced from reference TRBV19 and TRBJ1-2, is DGGITQSPKYLFRKEGQNVTLSCEQNLNHDAMYWYRQDPGQGLRLIYYSQIVNDFQKGDIAEGYSVSREKKESFPLTVTSAQKNPTAFYLCASSIDRLEEDANYGYTFGSGTRLTVV.

The rearrangement joins TRBV13 to TRBJ1-2, with TRBD1 identical over 9 bases. The CDR3 sequence is 15 residues long. With V trimmed by 0 bases and J by 4 bases, 3 bases remained unmatched. Germline V gene data show CDR1 as PRHDT and CDR2 as FYEKMQ (reference sequence). The CDR3 DNA reads TGTGCCAGCAGCTTAGGGACAGGGGGAATCTATGGCTACACCTTC. It translates to CASSLGTGGIYGYTF. The full variable domain, with the rest looked up from reference TRBV13 and TRBJ1-2, is AAGVIQSPRHLIKEKRETATLKCYPIPRHDTVYWYQQGPGQDPQFLISFYEKMQSDKGSIPDRFSAQQFSDYHSELNMSSLELGDSALYFCASSLGTGGIYGYTFGSGTRLTVV.

This chain links TRBV12-2 with TRBJ2-5; the listed D gene, TRBD2, was not tested against the DNA. The J call may be wrong; the DNA end is better matched by TRBJ2-7. TRBV12-2 counts as a pseudogene. This CDR3 spans 16 amino acids. The CDR3 loop is CASRLDGSRWFDEQYF. Written as DNA, the CDR3 is TGTGCAAGTCGCTTAGATGGGAGCAGGTGGTTCGACGAGCAGTACTTC.

In nucleotides, the CDR3 is TGTGCCAGCAGTTCCGTACAGGGGGCCGGGGGTCAGCCCCAGCATTTT. Translated, it gives CASSSVQGAGGQPQHF. The rearrangement joins TRBV6-5 to TRBJ1-5, with TRBD1 identical over 9 bases. The germline V gene encodes CDR1 MNHEY and CDR2 SVGAGI. Unmatched junction bases numbered 10, after V lost 4 bases and J lost 6 bases. The CDR3 covers 16 residues.

The rearrangement uses TRBV6-5 and TRBJ1-2; possible D gene TRBD1, 6 bases. V was pared by 6 bases and J by 4 bases, with 12 bases between. The CDR3 is made up of 13 amino acids. The germline V gene has CDR1 MNHEY and CDR2 SVGAGI. The CDR3 region is CASSSGQFYGYTF. DNA of the CDR3: TGTGCCAGCAGCTCTGGACAGTTCTATGGCTACACCTTC.

The CDR3 nucleotides are TGTGCCAGCAGCGTAGCCACTAGCGGGAAGGCCGGGGAGCTGTTTTTT. It translates to CASSVATSGKAGELFF. This chain uses TRBV9 with TRBJ2-2; 10 bases are a match to TRBD2. V shed 0 bases and J 6 bases; nucleotides not matched to a gene: 5. The CDR3 is 16 residues long. CDR1 SGDLS and CDR2 YYNGEE come from the germline V gene.

The chain employs TRBV9 and TRBJ1-2; TRBD1 aligns across 10 bases. This CDR3 is 13 amino acids long. CDR1 and CDR2 from the germline V gene are SGDLS and YYNGEE. The V segment lost 3 bases and the J segment 8 bases; nucleotides outside the gene matches: 4. Written as DNA, the CDR3 is TGTGCCAGCAGCGCCGGACAGGGGGGGGGCTACACCTTC. Its translation: CASSAGQGGGYTF.

V gene TRBV7-9 combines with J gene TRBJ2-5; 7 nucleotides match TRBD2. Germline loops: CDR1 SEHNR, CDR2 FQNEAQ (reference sequence). CDR3 length equals 13 residues. V lost 3 bases to trimming and J lost 4 bases; unmatched junction nucleotides: 2. Here the CDR3 DNA reads TGTGCCAGCAGCTTTCCTAGCGGAGAGACCCAGTACTTC. Protein: CASSFPSGETQYF.

The chain couples TRBV4-1 to TRBJ1-6, with unresolved D. Germline CDR1 is MGHRA and CDR2 is YSYEKL. CDR3 size: 12 residues. Between the trimmed V and J ends, which lost 4 bases and 7 bases, there was a span of 5 bases. The chain's CDR3 is CASSPVNSPLHF. The CDR3 DNA reads as TGCGCCAGCAGCCCAGTAAATTCACCCCTCCACTTT.

The gene calls are TRBV27 and TRBJ2-3, with a possible D match to TRBD2 (6 bases). The CDR3 is made up of 15 amino acids. Trimming shortened V by 4 bases and J by 2 bases, and 13 bases separated the two germline ends. Per the germline V gene, CDR1 is MNHEY and CDR2 is SMNVEV (reference sequence). CDR3 sequence (DNA): TGTGCCAGCAGTTACCTCACGGGAGCCACAGATACGCAGTATTTT. Protein: CASSYLTGATDTQYF.

The chain links TRBV6-4 to TRBJ2-7, with TRBD1 identical over 7 bases. Per the germline V gene, CDR1 is MRHNA and CDR2 is SNTAGT. CDR3 length: 13 amino acids. Trimming removed 11 bases from V and 6 bases from J; junction bases left unmatched: 13. Here the CDR3 reads CAPFKGALGEQYV. The CDR3 region has the DNA TGTGCCCCCTTTAAGGGGGCGCTCGGCGAGCAGTACGTC.